The entry that follows covers one TCR beta chain sequence. This record belongs to a study of cytomegalovirus exposure and HLA in healthy donors. It was with 60 Vbeta and 13 Jbeta primers that the PCR ran. Measured with immunoSEQ multiplex PCR; TCRdb has only the in-frame clones, and not every one. The sample lists 150,000 to 190,000 clones, approximately 81% seen once, with about 1.3% in the top ten. The trim removed 1 base at V and 2 bases at J, leaving 4 bases unmatched. Germline V gives CDR1 SGHVS, CDR2 FNYEAQ. This CDR3 is 15 amino acids long. Sequencing was carried out using PBMCs. This clonotype was sampled from a young man in good health and CMV-seronegative. The chain couples TRBV7-6 to TRBJ2-7, with 8 bases fitting TRBD2. The CDR3 loop reads CASSLEGSGTYEQYF. Here the CDR3 DNA reads TGTGCCAGCAGCTTAGAGGGTAGCGGGACCTACGAGCAGTACTTC. The full variable domain, its missing parts supplied by reference TRBV7-6 and TRBJ2-7, is GAGVSQSPRYKVTKRGQDVALRCDPISGHVSLYWYRQALGQGPEFLTYFNYEAQQDKSGLPNDRFSAERPEGSISTLTIQRTEQRDSAMYRCASSLEGSGTYEQYFGPGTRLTVT.